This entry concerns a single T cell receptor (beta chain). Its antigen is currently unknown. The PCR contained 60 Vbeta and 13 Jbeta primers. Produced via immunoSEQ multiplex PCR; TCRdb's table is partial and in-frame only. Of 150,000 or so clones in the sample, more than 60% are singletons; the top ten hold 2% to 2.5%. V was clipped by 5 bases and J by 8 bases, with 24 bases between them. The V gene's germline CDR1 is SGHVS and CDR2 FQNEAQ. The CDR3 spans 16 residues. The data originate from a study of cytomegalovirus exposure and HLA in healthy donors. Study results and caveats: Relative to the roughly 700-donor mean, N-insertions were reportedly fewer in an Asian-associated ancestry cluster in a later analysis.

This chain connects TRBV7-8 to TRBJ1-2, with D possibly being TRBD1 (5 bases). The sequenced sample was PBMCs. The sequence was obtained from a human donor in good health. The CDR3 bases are TGTGCCAGCAGCCCCGGGGCCTTTTTGGGACTGGGCGGCTACACCTTC. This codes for CASSPGAFLGLGGYTF.